This T cell receptor beta chain was sequenced in a study of shared clonotypes between healthy human individuals. V dropped 2 bases and J dropped 0 bases, with 16 bases sitting between them. The germline CDR1 and CDR2 sequences are MGHRA and YSYEKL. The length of the CDR3 is 17 residues. Method: immunoSEQ multiplex PCR; TCRdb's copy keeps in-frame clones and lacks some. Here the sample spans around 720,000 clones, about three quarters being singletons. The sample taken for sequencing was memory CD4+ T cells sorted from blood. Subset noted: CD45RA-negative fraction. The V call is TRBV4-1, the J call TRBJ1-2; TRBD1 is a possible D gene (6 bases). This sequence originates from a woman aged 25 to 39 in good health. The CDR3 here is CASSQPGDRRANYGYTF. The CDR3 DNA reads as TGCGCCAGCAGCCAACCAGGAGACAGGAGAGCTAACTATGGCTACACCTTC.